The clone carrying this T cell receptor (beta chain) was recorded at least ten times. This entry comes from a study of T cell repertoires in cytomegalovirus infection. TCRdb independently ran MiXCR on the reads; one entry per CDR3 protein. The data show 200,000 to 300,000 distinct CDR3 sequences, with approximately 9% seen just once and about 15% held by the top ten. V shed 5 bases, J shed 1 base, and the junction held 13 bases outside the gene matches. This CDR3 spans 17 amino acids. Germline CDR1 and CDR2: SGHVS and FNYEAQ. The receptor comes from a human donor in good health (CMV status not recorded). Some clones in this sample may be carry-over from other donors' samples. V and J are TRBV7-6 and TRBJ2-7, with 8 bases that match TRBD2. The sequencing input was PBMCs. The CDR3 spells CASSPLLTSGSSYEQYF. The DNA for the CDR3 is TGTGCCAGCAGCCCCCTCCTCACAAGCGGGAGTTCCTACGAGCAGTACTTC.